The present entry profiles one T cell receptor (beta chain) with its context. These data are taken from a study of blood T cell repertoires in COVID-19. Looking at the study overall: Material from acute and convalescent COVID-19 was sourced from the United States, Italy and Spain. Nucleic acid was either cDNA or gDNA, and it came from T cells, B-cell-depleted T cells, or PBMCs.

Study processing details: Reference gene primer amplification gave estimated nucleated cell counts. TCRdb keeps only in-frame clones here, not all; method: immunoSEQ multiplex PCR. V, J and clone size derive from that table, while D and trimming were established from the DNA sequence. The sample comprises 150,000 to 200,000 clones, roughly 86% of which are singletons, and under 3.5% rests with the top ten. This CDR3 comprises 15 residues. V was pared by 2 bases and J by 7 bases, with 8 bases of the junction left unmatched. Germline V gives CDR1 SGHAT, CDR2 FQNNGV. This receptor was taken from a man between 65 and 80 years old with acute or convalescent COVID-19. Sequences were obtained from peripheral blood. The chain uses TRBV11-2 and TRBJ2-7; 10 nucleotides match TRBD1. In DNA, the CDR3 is TGTGCCAGCAGCTTATTTGGACAGGGGGTTGGGGAGCAGTACTTC. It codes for CASSLFGQGVGEQYF.